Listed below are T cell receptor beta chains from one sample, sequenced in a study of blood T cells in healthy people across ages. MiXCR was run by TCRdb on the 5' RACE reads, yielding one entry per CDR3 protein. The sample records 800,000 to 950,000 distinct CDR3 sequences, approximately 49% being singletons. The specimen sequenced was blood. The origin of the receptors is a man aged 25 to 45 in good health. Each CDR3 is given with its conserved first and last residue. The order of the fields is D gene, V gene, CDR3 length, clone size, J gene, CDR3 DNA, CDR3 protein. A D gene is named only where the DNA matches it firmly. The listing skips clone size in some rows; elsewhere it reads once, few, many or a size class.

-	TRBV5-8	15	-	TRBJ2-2	TGTGCCAGCAGCTTAAGGCCTACCGGCACCGGGGAGCTGTTTTTT	CASSLRPTGTGELFF
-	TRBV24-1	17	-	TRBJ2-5	TGTGCCACCAGTGAGGCTACAGGTCTATTCCGACAAGAGACCCAGTACTTC	CATSEATGLFRQETQYF
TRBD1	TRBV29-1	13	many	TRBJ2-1	TGCAGCGTAAACAGGGGATTGTTGGATGAGCAGTTCTTC	CSVNRGLLDEQFF
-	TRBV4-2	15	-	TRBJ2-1	TGTGCCAGCAGCCCGGAGGGGCAATCCTACAATGAGCAGTTCTTC	CASSPEGQSYNEQFF
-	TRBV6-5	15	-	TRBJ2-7	TGTGCCAGCGGGACAGCCGGGACTCGGTATTTCGAGCAGTACTTC	CASGTAGTRYFEQYF
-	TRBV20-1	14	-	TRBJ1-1	TGCAGTGCACAGCTGCAGACAGCGAACACTGAAGCTTTCTTT	CSAQLQTANTEAFF
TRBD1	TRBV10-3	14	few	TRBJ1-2	TGTGCCATCAGTGATCAGGGGGCGACGTATGGCTACACCTTC	CAISDQGATYGYTF
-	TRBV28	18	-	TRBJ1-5	TGTGCCAGCAGCCCAGCGGGGCCCACTCTCGCTAGTCATCAGCCCCAGCATTTT	CASSPAGPTLASHQPQHF
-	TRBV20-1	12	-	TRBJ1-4	TGCAGTGCCGCAGAAGGTTCGGAAAAACTGTTTTTT	CSAAEGSEKLFF
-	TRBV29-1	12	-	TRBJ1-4	TGCAGCGTTGGGGGGCATAATGAAAAACTGTTTTTT	CSVGGHNEKLFF
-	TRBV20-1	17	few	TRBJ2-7	TGCAGTGCTAGAGGGGACGGGGAAACACCAGACTTCTACGAGCAGTACTTC	CSARGDGETPDFYEQYF
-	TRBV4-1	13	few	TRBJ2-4	TGCGCCAGCAGCACAAACGACCCCGACATTCAGTACTTC	CASSTNDPDIQYF
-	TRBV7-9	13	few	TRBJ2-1	TGTGCCAGCAGCTTACCGTCCACGACCGAGCAGTTCTTC	CASSLPSTTEQFF
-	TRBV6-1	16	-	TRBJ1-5	TGTGCCAGCGGAGGGACACAGCGGGGTAGCAATCAGCCCCAGCATTTT	CASGGTQRGSNQPQHF
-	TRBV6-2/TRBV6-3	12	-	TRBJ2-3	TGTGCCTGCTCGGGGGCTGTAGATACGCAGTATTTT	CACSGAVDTQYF
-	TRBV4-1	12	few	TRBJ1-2	TGCGCCAGCAGCCAAACCGGGCATGGCTACACCTTC	CASSQTGHGYTF
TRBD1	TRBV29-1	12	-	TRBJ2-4	TGCAGCGTAAAGACAGGGGGGGACATTCAGGACTTC	CSVKTGGDIQDF
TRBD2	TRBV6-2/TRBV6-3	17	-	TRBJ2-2	TGTGCCAGCAAAACCGCATTAGCGGGAGAGAACACCGGGGAGCTGTTTTTT	CASKTALAGENTGELFF
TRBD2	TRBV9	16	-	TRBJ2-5	TGTGCCAGCAGCGTAACTCTAGCGGGAGATGCGGAGACCCAGTACTTC	CASSVTLAGDAETQYF
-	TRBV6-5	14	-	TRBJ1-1	TGTGCCAGCAGTGAGGCGGGTTCGGGGACTGAAGCTTTCTTT	CASSEAGSGTEAFF
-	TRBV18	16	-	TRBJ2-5	TGTGCCAGCTCACCATTTTGGGGGCTCACACAAGAGACCCAGTACTTC	CASSPFWGLTQETQYF
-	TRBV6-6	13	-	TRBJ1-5	TGTGCCAGCACAGGTAATAGCAATCAGCCCCAGCATTTT	CASTGNSNQPQHF
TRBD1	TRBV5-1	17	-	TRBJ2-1	TGCGCCAGCAGCCCCGGAGGGACAGGGGGCTCCTACAATGAGCAGTTCTTC	CASSPGGTGGSYNEQFF
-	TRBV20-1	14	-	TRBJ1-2	TGCAGTGCCCTCATGCCAGGAAATAACTATGGCTACACCTTC	CSALMPGNNYGYTF
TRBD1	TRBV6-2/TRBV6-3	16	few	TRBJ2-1	TGTGCCAGCAGTTACTTGGGGGACAGCTCCTACAATGAGCAGTTCTTC	CASSYLGDSSYNEQFF
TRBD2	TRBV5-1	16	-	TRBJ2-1	TGCGCCAGCAGCTTGGAGCCAGCGGGGGGGAACAATGAGCAGTTCTTC	CASSLEPAGGNNEQFF
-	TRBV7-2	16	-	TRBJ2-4	TGTGCCAGCAGCTTAGGGGCAGACGTAGCCAAAAACATTCAGTACTTC	CASSLGADVAKNIQYF